Shown below are 24 T cell receptor beta chains from a single sample sequenced in a study of T cells in Graves' hyperthyroidism and ophthalmopathy. Amplification yielded TCR beta CDR3 regions, with RNA transcripts as the source. The HTBI primer set served for first-round RT-PCR of the TCR CDR3. MiXCR was run by TCRdb on the multiplex PCR reads, yielding one entry per CDR3 protein. This sample has 400,000 to 550,000 distinct CDR3 sequences, with around 15% found just once. Sequenced sample: blood. Every receptor here comes from a woman aged 18-29 years with Graves' hyperthyroidism.

This clonotype occurred many times. This sequence joins TRBV9 and TRBJ2-7; D call uncertain. CDR1 and CDR2 from the germline V gene are SGDLS and YYNGEE. V was trimmed by 0 bases and J by 6 bases, leaving 10 bases between them. The CDR3 is made up of 13 amino acids. This CDR3 is CASSVVGGREQYF. The CDR3 DNA reads as TGTGCCAGCAGCGTAGTAGGCGGCCGCGAGCAGTACTTC.

This clonotype was seen at least ten times. CDR3: CASSAPSGDGTYEQYF. The CDR3 nucleotides are TGTGCCAGTAGTGCCCCCTCTGGGGACGGGACCTACGAGCAGTACTTC. This chain connects TRBV19 to TRBJ2-7; D is perhaps TRBD1 or TRBD2 (5 bases each). There are 16 residues in the CDR3. Germline loops: CDR1 LNHDA, CDR2 SQIVND (reference sequence). The V end was cut by 5 bases, the J end by 2 bases, with 19 bases between.

This clonotype was found many times. The chain carries TRBV12-5 and TRBJ2-3; D uncertain. Germline-derived CDR1 and CDR2 are LGHNT and FRNRAP. CDR3 length: 17 amino acids. Trimming took off 2 bases at V and 0 bases at J, with 15 bases between the two ends. DNA for the CDR3: TGTGCTAGTGGTTTGTCCCATGGCGCTAGGAGCACAGATACGCAGTATTTT. It specifies CASGLSHGARSTDTQYF.

The table lists this clonotype with a few counts. The chain recombines TRBV5-5 with TRBJ2-1, with 10 bases identical to TRBD2. Germline CDR1 and CDR2: SGHKS and YYEKEE (reference sequence). V lost 0 bases, J lost 9 bases, and 18 bases stayed unmatched. The CDR3 consists of 19 residues. This CDR3 is CASSLGFSGRPRGGVEQFF. The CDR3 nucleotides read TGTGCCAGCAGCTTGGGGTTTAGCGGGAGGCCCCGAGGGGGGGTTGAGCAGTTCTTC. Together with reference TRBV5-5 and TRBJ2-1, the CDR3 gives the full variable domain: DAGVTQSPTHLIKTRGQQVTLRCSPISGHKSVSWYQQVLGQGPQFIFQYYEKEERGRGNFPDRFSARQFPNYSSELNVNALLLGDSALYLCASSLGFSGRPRGGVEQFFGPGTRLTVL.

This clonotype appeared many times. The chain carries TRBV18 and TRBJ1-3, with TRBD1 identical over 7 bases. V shed 2 bases, J shed 4 bases, and the junction held 5 bases outside the gene matches. CDR1 and CDR2 (germline): KGHSH, LQKENI. The CDR3 has 15 amino acids. The CDR3 DNA follows: TGTGCCAGCTCACCAATGGACAGGTCCGGAAACACCATATATTTT. It yields the protein CASSPMDRSGNTIYF.

This clonotype has a count of ten or more. The chain links TRBV29-1 to TRBJ2-3, with D hard to call. Trimming took 8 bases from V and 1 from J, leaving 13 bases between them. The germline CDR1 and CDR2 sequences are SQVTM and ANQGSEA. The CDR3 consists of 13 residues. In DNA form, the CDR3 reads TGCAGCTACCGAGGCGAGCGCACAGATACGCAGTATTTT. Translating gives CSYRGERTDTQYF.

The V and J genes are TRBV11-3 and TRBJ2-1, with 7 bases lining up with TRBD2. The length of the CDR3 is 16 residues. Unmatched junction bases numbered 4, after V lost 0 bases and J lost 2 bases. From germline, CDR1 is SGHNT and CDR2 YENEEA. Written as DNA, the CDR3 is TGTGCCAGCAGCTTAGAAAGGCTAGCGGCCTACAATGAGCAGTTCTTC. Translated, it gives CASSLERLAAYNEQFF.

This clonotype showed up many times. This sequence joins TRBV5-1 and TRBJ1-5; TRBD1 matches 11 bases. Germline V gene lookup returns CDR1 SGHRS and CDR2 YFSETQ. J was trimmed by 0 bases and V by 5 bases; bases with no gene match: 1. There are 15 residues in the CDR3. CDR3 sequence: CASRGTGGSNQPQHF. Here the CDR3 DNA reads TGCGCCAGCAGGGGGACAGGGGGTAGCAATCAGCCCCAGCATTTT.

CDR3 nucleotide sequence: TGTGCCAGCAGTCGGGACAATAGGGAGCAGTTCTTC. It specifies CASSRDNREQFF. V is TRBV6-4 and J is TRBJ2-1; perhaps TRBD1 as D (6 bases). Trimming took 5 bases from V and 10 from J, leaving 12 bases between them. Per the germline V gene, CDR1 is MRHNA and CDR2 is SNTAGT. The CDR3 has 12 residues.

To note about this clonotype: Compared with germline, one end of the junction differs, possibly owing to a read error. The chain has TRBV7-9 and TRBJ1-1, with D hard to call. The V gene's germline CDR1 is SEHNR and CDR2 FQNEAQ (reference sequence). The length of the CDR3 is 13 residues. CDR3 residues: CVSSSTANTEAFF. The CDR3 DNA reads as TGTGTCAGCAGCTCAACAGCGAACACTGAAGCTTTCTTT.

This clonotype was picked up many times. This chain links TRBV6-5 with TRBJ1-1; D gene uncertain. This CDR3 is 11 amino acids long. CDR1 MNHEY and CDR2 SVGAGI come from the germline V gene. Trimming took off 0 bases at V and 7 bases at J, with 3 bases between the two ends. The CDR3 sequence is CASSYSGEAFF. CDR3 in DNA: TGTGCCAGCAGTTACTCGGGTGAAGCTTTCTTT.

This clonotype was found many times. DNA of the CDR3: TGCGCCAGCAGCCTCCGACCGCAGGAGGACACCGGGGAGCTGTTTTTT. This translates into CASSLRPQEDTGELFF. The chain carries TRBV4-1 and TRBJ2-2; a weak D match, TRBD2 (5 bases). The CDR3 has 16 residues. CDR1 and CDR2 from the germline V gene are MGHRA and YSYEKL. V gave up 4 bases and J gave up 3 bases, with 15 bases separating them.

This clonotype occurred a few times. The CDR3 coding sequence is TGTGCCACCAGTGATCCCGTCGGACAGGGGGAGTACAATGAGCAGTTCTTC. Protein: CATSDPVGQGEYNEQFF. The chain combines TRBV24-1 with TRBJ2-1, with 10 bases that match TRBD1. J was trimmed by 4 bases and V by 3 bases; bases with no gene match: 8. The CDR3 is 17 amino acids. Germline CDR1 and CDR2: KGHDR and SFDVKD.

This clonotype was counted at least ten times. The chain joins TRBV5-1 to TRBJ1-3; 9 positions match TRBD1. Germline CDR1 and CDR2: SGHRS and YFSETQ. The V and J ends lost 7 bases and 4 bases, in that order; junction bases with no gene match: 6. The CDR3 spans 14 residues. The CDR3 sequence: CASAPGQGGNTIYF. The CDR3 DNA follows: TGCGCCAGCGCCCCGGGACAGGGAGGAAACACCATATATTTT.

This clonotype was seen many times. V and J are TRBV12-3 or TRBV12-4 and TRBJ2-7; a possible D gene is TRBD1 (5 bases). The CDR3 is 15 amino acids. Trimming removed 2 bases from V and 5 bases from J, with 16 bases in between. The CDR3 loop reads CASSLRGFGLDEQYV. CDR3 nucleotide sequence: TGTGCCAGCAGTTTAAGGGGTTTCGGTTTGGACGAGCAGTACGTC.

This chain connects TRBV20-1 to TRBJ2-1; the D gene is possibly TRBD2 (7 bases). Per the germline V gene, CDR1 is DFQATT and CDR2 is SNEGSKA (reference sequence). The V and J ends lost 0 bases and 2 bases respectively, with 20 bases between them. The CDR3 contains 18 residues. This CDR3 reads CSARDLVEGGGPYNEQFF. Here the CDR3 DNA reads TGCAGTGCTAGAGACCTCGTGGAGGGGGGAGGGCCCTACAATGAGCAGTTCTTC.

This clonotype has a count of ten or more. The chain carries TRBV6-1 and TRBJ2-7; D may be TRBD1 or TRBD2 (5 bases each). V was cut by 11 bases and J by 1 base, with 18 bases left in between. Germline values: CDR1 MNHNS, CDR2 SASEGT. The CDR3 has 14 residues. This CDR3 is CAAGTGPSSYEQYV. The CDR3 DNA is TGTGCCGCAGGAACGGGACCCTCTTCCTACGAGCAGTACGTC.

This clonotype turned up a few times. Relative to the germline gene, one junction end is altered; a read error may explain this. The chain uses TRBV5-1 and TRBJ2-2, with a possible D match to TRBD2 (5 bases). Germline CDR1 reads SGHRS; CDR2 reads YFSETQ. This CDR3 is 12 amino acids long. DNA of the CDR3: TGCGCCAGCAGCCCGAACACCGGGGAGCTGCTTTTT. It is translated as CASSPNTGELLF.

This clonotype appeared a few times. One base away lies a much larger clone, so this may be a sequencing read error. The gene calls are TRBV29-1 and TRBJ2-3, with unresolved D. Between the trimmed V and J ends, which lost 0 bases and 2 bases, there was a span of 9 bases. Germline V gene data show CDR1 as SQVTM and CDR2 as ANQGSEA. The CDR3 spans 14 residues. As DNA, the CDR3 is TGCAGCGTTGAAGATTGGAAGGTCACAGATACGCAGTATTTT. Translation: CSVEDWKVTDTQYF.

In the case of this clonotype: One base away lies a much larger clone, so this may be a sequencing read error. This chain connects TRBV6-5 to TRBJ2-1; D is ambiguous. Germline values: CDR1 MNHEY, CDR2 SVGAGI. The CDR3 spans 12 residues. The CDR3 reads CACSYVLPEQFF. CDR3 in DNA: TGTGCCTGCAGTTATGTACTTCCTGAGCAGTTCTTC.

The V gene is TRBV6-1, the J gene TRBJ1-5; tentative D call: TRBD1 (5 bases). The CDR3 contains 18 residues. V was pared by 8 bases and J by 0 bases, with 23 bases between. The germline CDR1 and CDR2 sequences are MNHNS and SASEGT. The CDR3 spells CASSQNQGGINSNQPQHF. CDR3 DNA sequence: TGTGCCAGCTCCCAAAATCAGGGCGGGATCAATAGCAATCAGCCCCAGCATTTT.

V is TRBV24-1 and J is TRBJ1-2; 7 bases fit TRBD1. The CDR3 has 14 residues. Unmatched junction bases numbered 2, after V lost 3 bases and J lost 2 bases. Germline lookup yields CDR1 KGHDR and CDR2 SFDVKD. The CDR3 protein is CATSDQTGNYGYTF. Here the CDR3 DNA reads TGTGCCACCAGTGATCAGACAGGGAACTATGGCTACACCTTC.

The V gene is TRBV9, the J gene TRBJ2-3; 8 bases match TRBD2. Germline V gives CDR1 SGDLS, CDR2 YYNGEE. V lost 0 bases and J lost 2; bases outside the gene matches: 5. This CDR3 has 16 amino acids. The CDR3 sequence is CASSVVDSGNTDTQYF. For the CDR3, the DNA is TGTGCCAGCAGCGTAGTGGATAGCGGGAACACAGATACGCAGTATTTT.

There are a few counts of this clonotype. This chain connects TRBV14 to TRBJ1-2, with D tentatively TRBD1 (5 bases). The CDR3 runs 15 residues. Germline loops: CDR1 SGHDN, CDR2 FVKESK. V lost 1 base and J 5 bases, leaving 14 bases between the germline ends. CDR3 sequence reads: CASSQVPGDWYGYTF. Written as DNA, the CDR3 is TGTGCCAGCAGCCAAGTCCCGGGGGACTGGTATGGCTACACCTTC.